One and the same sample provided the 27 T cell receptor beta chains below, sequenced in a study of identical twins. One entry per CDR3 protein results from TCRdb running MiXCR on the 5' RACE reads. Of 500,000 to 550,000 distinct CDR3 sequences in the sample, around 20% were seen once. These records were also assigned to another study, of T cells expressing NK-cell markers.

The sample was CD4+ T cells sorted from blood. The receptors originated from a woman younger than 35 in good health.

The chain links TRBV10-1 to TRBJ2-1; D is ambiguous. Germline V gene lookup returns CDR1 WNHNN and CDR2 SYGVQD (reference sequence). The CDR3 is 14 amino acids. The germline V and J ends were trimmed by 0 bases and 4 bases, with 7 bases remaining between them. CDR3 sequence: CASSESGAYNEQFF. The CDR3 nucleotides read TGCGCCAGCAGTGAGTCTGGAGCTTACAATGAGCAGTTCTTC.

The chain carries TRBV29-1 and TRBJ2-2, with 7 nucleotides matching TRBD2. V lost 7 bases, J lost 7 bases, and 3 bases stayed unmatched. The CDR3 has 11 amino acids. The germline V gene encodes CDR1 SQVTM and CDR2 ANQGSEA. The CDR3 DNA is TGCAGCGGGGGGGGGATCGGGGAGCTGTTTTTT. Its protein is CSGGGIGELFF.

The rearrangement links TRBV7-2 to TRBJ2-3; 8 bases line up with TRBD2. The germline V gene encodes CDR1 SGHTA and CDR2 FQGNSA. The CDR3 spans 16 residues. Germline trimming cut 3 bases from V and 9 bases from J; bases unmatched to any gene: 14. The CDR3, as DNA: TGTGCCAGCAGCTTTAGGGAAGGTAGCGGGGCGCACACGCAGTATTTT. Translation: CASSFREGSGAHTQYF.

The V and J genes are TRBV20-1 and TRBJ2-3, with 10 bases fitting TRBD2. This CDR3 spans 16 amino acids. The V and J ends lost 3 bases and 5 bases, in that order; junction bases with no gene match: 11. Per the germline V gene, CDR1 is DFQATT and CDR2 is SNEGSKA (reference sequence). CDR3 region: CSASIQLAGRGDTQYF. CDR3 in DNA: TGCAGTGCTAGTATCCAACTAGCGGGGCGGGGAGATACGCAGTATTTT.

This clonotype was recorded a few times. The genes are TRBV20-1 and TRBJ1-2; the D is unclear. The CDR3 has 14 residues. V was trimmed by 5 bases and J by 2 bases, leaving 15 bases between them. Germline V CDR1 and CDR2: DFQATT, SNEGSKA (reference sequence). This chain's CDR3 is CSAPGTHGNYGYTF. CDR3 nucleotides: TGCAGTGCTCCCGGAACACATGGCAACTATGGCTACACCTTC.

V gene TRBV20-1 combines with J gene TRBJ1-1; D gene uncertain. CDR3 size: 12 residues. V was shortened by 1 base and J by 5 bases, with 8 bases between the two germline ends. In germline, CDR1 is DFQATT, CDR2 SNEGSKA (reference sequence). CDR3 bases: TGCAGTGCTAGAGTTCGTGGGACTGAAGCTTTCTTT. Amino acid sequence: CSARVRGTEAFF.

This clonotype was seen a handful of times. The V and J genes are TRBV20-1 and TRBJ2-1; 9 nucleotides align to TRBD2. V lost 5 bases and J lost 14; bases outside the gene matches: 16. The CDR3 loop spans 14 amino acids. Germline-derived CDR1 and CDR2 are DFQATT and SNEGSKA (reference sequence). The CDR3 protein is CSAPPGLASQGEFF. The CDR3 DNA sequence: TGCAGTGCTCCTCCGGGACTAGCAAGCCAGGGGGAGTTCTTC.

This clonotype was detected ten times or more. Here the CDR3 reads CASSIQTTREQYF. CDR3 DNA sequence: TGTGCCAGCAGCATCCAGACGACACGCGAGCAGTACTTC. The rearrangement links TRBV7-2 to TRBJ2-7; D unresolved. CDR3 length: 13 amino acids. The germline CDR1 and CDR2 sequences are SGHTA and FQGNSA. V was shortened by 5 bases and J by 6 bases, with 14 bases between the two germline ends.

The V and J genes are TRBV15 and TRBJ2-5; 12 nucleotides line up with TRBD2. V was clipped by 1 base and J by 2 bases; unmatched bases: 5. The CDR3 is made up of 17 amino acids. Germline V gene data show CDR1 as LNHNV and CDR2 as YYDKDF (reference sequence). CDR3 DNA: TGTGCCACCAGCAGAGGAGGGACTAGCGGGCTGCAAGAGACCCAGTACTTC. It is translated as CATSRGGTSGLQETQYF.

The V and J genes are TRBV10-2 and TRBJ2-1, with 10 positions matching TRBD2. CDR1 is WSHSY and CDR2 is SAAADI in the germline V gene. The CDR3 is made up of 17 amino acids. With 0 bases clipped from V and 4 bases from J, the junction kept 6 bases outside the gene matches. This chain's CDR3 is CASSESRGLAAYNEQFF. As DNA, the CDR3 is TGCGCCAGCAGTGAGTCGAGAGGACTAGCGGCTTACAATGAGCAGTTCTTC.

This clonotype was seen a handful of times. V is TRBV27 and J is TRBJ1-3; D remains ambiguous. Trimming cost V 3 bases and J 0 bases, with 9 bases left between them. The germline V gene has CDR1 MNHEY and CDR2 SMNVEV (reference sequence). This CDR3 has 15 residues. CDR3 sequence (DNA): TGTGCCAGCAGTTTTAAGGGTCTCTCTGGAAACACCATATATTTT. Encoded protein: CASSFKGLSGNTIYF.

This clonotype was seen a few times. This rearrangement joins TRBV9 to TRBJ2-1; TRBD2 matches 8 bases. Germline V gives CDR1 SGDLS, CDR2 YYNGEE. The CDR3 totals 15 residues. V was clipped by 2 bases and J by 5 bases; unmatched bases: 6. This CDR3 is CASSVGTSRDNEQFF. CDR3 nucleotide sequence: TGTGCCAGCAGCGTGGGGACTAGTCGCGACAATGAGCAGTTCTTC.

CDR3 protein: CASSTLAGAFTGELFF. The CDR3, as DNA: TGTGCCAGCAGTACCCTAGCGGGGGCCTTCACCGGGGAGCTGTTTTTT. V is TRBV27 and J is TRBJ2-2, with 10 bases lining up with TRBD2. Germline V lookup: CDR1 MNHEY, CDR2 SMNVEV (reference sequence). The J segment lost 4 bases and the V segment lost 5 bases, leaving 7 bases of the junction unmatched. The length of the CDR3 is 16 residues.

This clonotype was seen repeatedly, ten times or more. The rearrangement links TRBV18 to TRBJ2-7; 8 bases fit TRBD2. Germline CDR1 reads KGHSH; CDR2 reads LQKENI. J was trimmed by 6 bases and V by 4 bases; bases with no gene match: 11. The CDR3 totals 15 residues. DNA for the CDR3: TGTGCCAGCTCACTTAGTGGGACTAGGGGCGTCGAGCAGTACTTC. This gives the protein CASSLSGTRGVEQYF.

The V call is TRBV6-1, the J call TRBJ2-1; no reliable D call. The CDR3 has 12 residues. Deletions cut 6 bases from V and 8 bases from J, with 11 bases between. Germline V gene lookup returns CDR1 MNHNS and CDR2 SASEGT. This CDR3 reads CASRGPTHEQFF. The CDR3 DNA reads as TGTGCCAGCAGGGGCCCGACCCATGAGCAGTTCTTC.

A few counts support this clonotype. The chain couples TRBV9 to TRBJ2-1; possibly TRBD2 for D (6 bases). V lost 3 bases to trimming and J lost 10 bases, with 20 bases between them. Germline V CDR1 and CDR2: SGDLS, YYNGEE. The CDR3 covers 15 residues. Here the CDR3 reads CASSEVAGHIGEQFF. The DNA of the CDR3 is TGTGCCAGCAGCGAGGTGGCGGGGCATATTGGAGAGCAGTTCTTC.

The chain combines TRBV6-1 with TRBJ2-3, with 7 bases fitting TRBD2. V trimming: 5 bases; J trimming: 5 bases; junction bases outside the gene matches: 16. The CDR3 extends over 17 amino acids. Germline lookup yields CDR1 MNHNS and CDR2 SASEGT. The CDR3 DNA is TGTGCCAGCAGTCCCCGAGGTAGCGGGCTCGGGGGAGATACGCAGTATTTT. Translation gives CASSPRGSGLGGDTQYF.

In its sample, this clonotype was seen many times. This rearrangement joins TRBV20-1 to TRBJ2-7, with TRBD2 matching over 7 bases. Germline V gene sequence: CDR1 DFQATT, CDR2 SNEGSKA (reference sequence). There are 14 residues in the CDR3. V was pared by 5 bases and J by 3 bases, with 10 bases of the junction left unmatched. The CDR3 region is CSASSGTIDYEQYF. The CDR3 coding sequence is TGCAGTGCTTCAAGCGGGACTATCGACTACGAGCAGTACTTC.

Points on this clonotype: The junction differs from germline at one of its ends, possibly a read error. This chain uses TRBV7-2 with TRBJ2-2; possibly TRBD2 for D (5 bases). The CDR3 sequence is 12 residues long. Germline V CDR1 and CDR2: SGHTA, FQGNSA. CDR3 nucleotide sequence: TGTGCCAGCAACTCTCGGGCCGGGGAGCTGTCTTTT. The encoded protein is CASNSRAGELSF. Full variable domain (outside the CDR3, taken from reference TRBV7-2 and TRBJ2-2): GAGVSQSPSNKVTEKGKDVELRCDPISGHTALYWYRQSLGQGLEFLIYFQGNSAPDKSGLPSDRFSAERTGGSVSTLTIQRTQQEDSAVYLCASNSRAGELSFGEGSRLTVL.

This rearrangement joins TRBV7-2 to TRBJ2-7; possible D gene TRBD2, 6 bases. The germline gives CDR1 SGHTA, CDR2 FQGNSA. This CDR3 is 15 amino acids long. V was cut by 1 base and J by 3 bases, with 13 bases left in between. Written as DNA, the CDR3 is TGTGCCAGCAGCTTAGTGCGGGATGGTGGCTACGAGCAGTACTTC. Its protein product is CASSLVRDGGYEQYF.

The V and J genes are TRBV20-1 and TRBJ2-2; D may be TRBD2 (6 bases). The length of the CDR3 is 12 residues. Between the trimmed V and J ends, which lost 2 bases and 7 bases, there was a span of 8 bases. CDR1 is DFQATT, CDR2 SNEGSKA, per germline (reference sequence). Written as DNA, the CDR3 is TGCAGTGCTAGACGCGGGATCGGGGAGCTGTTTTTT. This codes for CSARRGIGELFF.

The J gene is TRBJ1-6, the V gene TRBV20-1; TRBD1 matches at 10 bases. The germline V gene has CDR1 DFQATT and CDR2 SNEGSKA (reference sequence). This CDR3 is built from 16 residues. Germline trimming cut 0 bases from V and 7 bases from J; bases unmatched to any gene: 6. CDR3 in amino acids: CSARDLGTGDNSPLHF. The CDR3 coding sequence is TGCAGTGCTAGAGATCTTGGGACAGGGGACAATTCACCCCTCCACTTT.

V is TRBV6-1 and J is TRBJ1-2, with D tentatively TRBD1 (6 bases). Looked up from germline, CDR1 is MNHNS and CDR2 is SASEGT. The germline V and J ends were trimmed by 7 bases and 8 bases, with 20 bases remaining between them. The CDR3 spans 14 residues. The CDR3 region is CASTSRRGARGYTF. CDR3 bases: TGTGCCAGCACCTCACGGCGGGGGGCGAGGGGCTACACCTTC.

The chain carries TRBV10-3 and TRBJ2-7; D is possibly TRBD1 or TRBD2 (5 bases each). V was trimmed by 9 bases and J by 2 bases, leaving 14 bases between them. Germline CDR1 ENHRY, CDR2 SYGVKD. The CDR3 length is 13 residues. CDR3 DNA sequence: TGTGCCATTCGGACATCCGGGGCCTACGAGCAGTACTTC. Translating gives CAIRTSGAYEQYF.

CDR3: CASSASWGQLSEAFF. The CDR3, as DNA: TGTGCCAGCAGCGCCTCTTGGGGTCAGCTTTCAGAAGCTTTCTTT. The chain joins TRBV5-5 to TRBJ1-1, with D unresolved. The germline V and J ends were trimmed by 4 bases and 8 bases, with 21 bases remaining between them. CDR3 length: 15 residues. The germline V gene encodes CDR1 SGHKS and CDR2 YYEKEE (reference sequence).

This clonotype was seen at least ten times. The V gene is TRBV29-1, the J gene TRBJ1-1; the match to TRBD1 covers 7 bases. V shed 1 base and J 0 bases; nucleotides not matched to a gene: 5. Germline V lookup: CDR1 SQVTM, CDR2 ANQGSEA. The CDR3 has 15 amino acids. CDR3 bases: TGCAGCGTTGAAGGTAAAGGGACAGTGAACACTGAAGCTTTCTTT. Protein sequence: CSVEGKGTVNTEAFF.

This rearrangement joins TRBV5-1 to TRBJ2-5; D not resolved. V lost 1 base to trimming and J lost 1 base, with 8 bases between them. CDR1 is SGHRS and CDR2 is YFSETQ in the germline V gene. The length of the CDR3 is 14 residues. For the CDR3, the DNA is TGCGCCAGCAGCTTGAGAGATTCCCAAGAGACCCAGTACTTC. Translated, it gives CASSLRDSQETQYF.